This TCR beta chain stems from a study of T cells in Graves' hyperthyroidism and ophthalmopathy. Amplified regions were TCR beta CDR3 sequences from RNA transcripts. TCR CDR3 regions were first amplified by RT-PCR with HTBI primers. TCRdb recomputed calls from the multiplex PCR reads with MiXCR, one row per CDR3 protein. This table has around 620,000 distinct CDR3 sequences, approximately 14% appearing once. Trimming cost V 0 bases and J 6 bases, with 11 bases left between them. The CDR3 loop spans 14 amino acids. The germline V gene has CDR1 LGHDT and CDR2 YNNKEL (reference sequence). The PBMCs studied were ones that came from about 9.9 ml fresh peripheral blood. Ten or more counts support this clonotype.

Input material: blood. This clonotype originated in a woman aged 18-29 years with Graves' ophthalmopathy. This chain joins TRBV3-1 and TRBJ1-1; no clear D gene. The CDR3 here is CASSQDAGGAEAFF. CDR3 nucleotides: TGTGCCAGCAGCCAAGATGCAGGAGGCGCTGAAGCTTTCTTT. Supplemented by reference TRBV3-1 and TRBJ1-1, the full variable domain reads DTAVSQTPKYLVTQMGNDKSIKCEQNLGHDTMYWYKQDSKKFLKIMFSYNNKELIINETVPNRFSPKSPDKAHLNLHINSLELGDSAVYFCASSQDAGGAEAFFGQGTRLTVV.